This T cell receptor (beta chain) is from a study of blood T cell repertoires in COVID-19. This CDR3 region has 18 residues. CDR1 is LNHNV and CDR2 is YYDKDF in the germline V gene (reference sequence). V trimming: 3 bases; J trimming: 4 bases; junction bases outside the gene matches: 13. Data came from immunoSEQ multiplex PCR; TCRdb stores just in-frame clones and leaves some out. The data show 300,000 to 400,000 clones, approximately 88% seen once. The clonotype comes from a woman aged 30 to 39 with COVID-19, enrolled during active disease. The V call is TRBV15, the J call TRBJ2-5; 11 positions match TRBD2. The sample was peripheral blood. CDR3 sequence reads: CATSSILAGVLESETQYF. DNA of the CDR3: TGTGCCACCAGCAGTATACTAGCGGGAGTTTTAGAGTCAGAGACCCAGTACTTC.